The 32 T cell receptor beta chains given below trace back to one sample, sequenced in a study of cytomegalovirus exposure and HLA in healthy donors. The PCR ran on 60 Vbeta and 13 Jbeta primers. TCRdb's copy holds only in-frame clones and misses some; the assay was immunoSEQ multiplex PCR. The sample lists around 110,000 clones, just over 70% occurring once. The sample taken for sequencing was PBMCs. The receptors come from a boy aged 10-17 years in good health and CMV-seronegative.

This sequence joins TRBV9 and TRBJ1-1; TRBD1 matches 7 bases. Germline CDR1 and CDR2: SGDLS and YYNGEE. V was pared by 0 bases and J by 3 bases, with 5 bases of the junction left unmatched. The CDR3 extends over 15 amino acids. The CDR3, as DNA: TGTGCCAGCAGCGTAGCCTCGGGACAGCACACTGAAGCTTTCTTT. Residues: CASSVASGQHTEAFF.

The rearrangement uses TRBV10-3 and TRBJ2-7; D perhaps matches TRBD1 (5 bases). CDR1 and CDR2 (germline): ENHRY, SYGVKD. This CDR3 has 16 amino acids. The V gene lost 3 bases and the J gene lost 4 bases, with 19 bases spanning the gap. CDR3 bases: TGTGCCATCAGTGATATCGTGGGGCAGTTACTATACGAGCAGTACTTC. Translated, it gives CAISDIVGQLLYEQYF.

The chain combines TRBV19 with TRBJ1-1; maybe TRBD1 (6 bases). CDR1 LNHDA and CDR2 SQIVND come from the germline V gene (reference sequence). Trimming took off 10 bases at V and 6 bases at J, with 15 bases between the two ends. The CDR3 is 12 amino acids. The CDR3 sequence: CAIQGPSAEAFF. Written as DNA, the CDR3 is TGTGCCATACAGGGTCCTTCGGCTGAAGCTTTCTTT.

This chain connects TRBV9 to TRBJ2-2; a possible D gene is TRBD2 (5 bases). The CDR3 spans 16 residues. Trimming removed 0 bases from V and 5 bases from J, with 14 bases in between. The germline V gene has CDR1 SGDLS and CDR2 YYNGEE. In DNA, the CDR3 is TGTGCCAGCAGCGTAGATCTACTAGACGGAACCGGGGAGCTGTTTTTT. Its translation: CASSVDLLDGTGELFF.

This clone has just one count. The chain employs TRBV30 and TRBJ2-7; D is perhaps TRBD1 (5 bases). V was pared by 2 bases and J by 3 bases, with 8 bases between. The CDR3 consists of 12 residues. The germline V gene encodes CDR1 GTSNPN and CDR2 SVGIG (reference sequence). The CDR3 protein is CAWSTGDYEQYF. The DNA of the CDR3 is TGTGCCTGGAGTACAGGTGACTACGAGCAGTACTTC. Full variable domain (missing parts from reference TRBV30 and TRBJ2-7): SQTIHQWPATLVQPVGSPLSLECTVEGTSNPNLYWYRQAAGRGLQLLFYSVGIGQISSEVPQNLSASRPQDRQFILSSKKLLLSDSGFYLCAWSTGDYEQYFGPGTRLTVT.

CDR3: CSVVSLETQYF. The CDR3 DNA follows: TGCAGCGTTGTTAGCTTGGAGACCCAGTACTTC. The genes are TRBV29-1 and TRBJ2-5; D is undetermined. The CDR3 covers 11 residues. Trimming stripped 4 bases from V and 5 bases from J, with 8 bases between. The V gene's germline CDR1 is SQVTM and CDR2 ANQGSEA.

The chain carries TRBV6-1 and TRBJ2-7, with 10 positions matching TRBD1. CDR1 is MNHNS, CDR2 SASEGT, per germline. The CDR3 totals 15 residues. The V gene end was trimmed by 6 bases and the J gene end by 6 bases; junction bases not matched to a gene: 11. The CDR3 here is CASSKTVGTGAEQYF. CDR3 nucleotides: TGTGCCAGCAGCAAAACCGTAGGGACAGGGGCCGAGCAGTACTTC.

The chain uses TRBV5-4 and TRBJ2-7; 9 nucleotides line up with TRBD2. The CDR3 length is 16 residues. V lost 0 bases, J lost 2 bases, and 6 bases stayed unmatched. Germline loops: CDR1 SGHNT, CDR2 YYREEE (reference sequence). CDR3 amino acids: CASSLDPSGAAYEQYF. DNA of the CDR3: TGTGCCAGCAGCTTGGATCCTAGCGGGGCCGCCTACGAGCAGTACTTC. The full variable domain, with the rest looked up from reference TRBV5-4 and TRBJ2-7, is ETGVTQSPTHLIKTRGQQVTLRCSSQSGHNTVSWYQQALGQGPQFIFQYYREEENGRGNFPPRFSGLQFPNYSSELNVNALELDDSALYLCASSLDPSGAAYEQYFGPGTRLTVT.

This chain links TRBV7-9 with TRBJ1-2, with D uncertain. This CDR3 region has 14 residues. From germline, CDR1 is SEHNR and CDR2 FQNEAQ (reference sequence). Trimming shortened V by 2 bases and J by 4 bases, and 11 bases separated the two germline ends. Written as DNA, the CDR3 is TGTGCCAGCAGCTTATCCACCCAGGTCTATGGCTACACCTTC. It yields the protein CASSLSTQVYGYTF.

This clone was found a few times. The chain combines TRBV30 with TRBJ1-2; D ambiguous. The CDR3 runs 12 residues. Germline V gene lookup returns CDR1 GTSNPN and CDR2 SVGIG (reference sequence). V was shortened by 6 bases and J by 2 bases, with 10 bases between the two germline ends. CDR3 in amino acids: CACSLRNYGYTF. In nucleotides, the CDR3 is TGTGCCTGCTCACTGCGGAACTATGGCTACACCTTC.

The rearrangement links TRBV6-5 to TRBJ1-2, with 8 nucleotides matching TRBD1. Germline V lookup: CDR1 MNHEY, CDR2 SVGAGI. The length of the CDR3 is 13 residues. Unmatched junction bases numbered 7, after V lost 6 bases and J lost 7 bases. The CDR3 sequence is CASRPDRGGGYTF. In DNA form, the CDR3 reads TGTGCCAGCAGACCCGACAGGGGAGGTGGCTACACCTTC.

The sample holds a few counts of this clone. The V and J genes are TRBV27 and TRBJ1-1, with D perhaps TRBD1 (5 bases). The germline V and J ends were trimmed by 2 bases and 1 base, with 5 bases remaining between them. The length of the CDR3 is 13 residues. The germline V gene encodes CDR1 MNHEY and CDR2 SMNVEV (reference sequence). The CDR3 DNA reads TGTGCCAGCAGTTTACAGGGGAACACTGAAGCTTTCTTT. Its translation is CASSLQGNTEAFF.

The gene calls are TRBV4-1 and TRBJ1-6; 8 bases fit TRBD1. The CDR3 is made up of 15 amino acids. The V gene end was trimmed by 4 bases and the J gene end by 9 bases; junction bases not matched to a gene: 8. CDR1 and CDR2 from the germline V gene are MGHRA and YSYEKL. In DNA form, the CDR3 reads TGCGCCAGCAGCCGGGCAACAGGGGGTAGTTCACCCCTCCACTTT. It yields the protein CASSRATGGSSPLHF.

This chain links TRBV5-1 with TRBJ2-2, with TRBD1 identical over 7 bases. The CDR3 length is 15 residues. The V segment lost 3 bases and the J segment 0 bases; nucleotides outside the gene matches: 2. CDR1 and CDR2 from the germline V gene are SGHRS and YFSETQ. CDR3: CASSSGTANTGELFF. DNA of the CDR3: TGCGCCAGCAGCTCTGGGACAGCGAACACCGGGGAGCTGTTTTTT.

V usage is TRBV12-5 and J usage is TRBJ2-7; TRBD2 is a possible D gene (6 bases). Germline V gene lookup returns CDR1 LGHNT and CDR2 FRNRAP. V lost 3 bases and J lost 3, with 15 bases in between. This CDR3 is 15 amino acids long. This CDR3 is CASGFGEEGLYEQYF. The CDR3 DNA reads as TGTGCTAGTGGTTTCGGGGAGGAGGGGCTCTACGAGCAGTACTTC.

The chain joins TRBV28 to TRBJ2-6, with D perhaps TRBD1 (6 bases). Germline assignment: CDR1 MDHEN and CDR2 SYDVKM. CDR3 length: 15 amino acids. Deletions cut 5 bases from V and 2 bases from J, with 10 bases between. The CDR3 DNA sequence: TGTGCCAGCAGTGTCAGGGGTACTGGGGCCAACGTCCTGACTTTC. Translating it yields CASSVRGTGANVLTF.

V usage is TRBV5-1 and J usage is TRBJ2-5; TRBD2 is a possible D gene (6 bases). The germline V and J ends were trimmed by 4 bases and 3 bases, with 13 bases remaining between them. The CDR3 has 14 residues. Germline V gives CDR1 SGHRS, CDR2 YFSETQ. The CDR3 spells CASSTTTSKETQYF. In DNA, the CDR3 is TGCGCCAGCAGCACAACGACTAGTAAAGAGACCCAGTACTTC.

This clone turned up a few times. The rearrangement links TRBV28 to TRBJ2-7, with 10 bases matching TRBD2. V dropped 6 bases and J dropped 3; count of bases not matched to a gene: 11. The CDR3 has 16 amino acids. The germline V gene has CDR1 MDHEN and CDR2 SYDVKM. The CDR3, as DNA: TGTGCCAGCAGGCCCTTGACTAGCGGGTTTAACTACGAGCAGTACTTC. Its protein product is CASRPLTSGFNYEQYF.

A few counts support this clone. This chain uses TRBV4-1 with TRBJ2-7, with a tentative D call TRBD2 (7 bases). Trimming left V 1 base short and J 0 bases short, with 19 bases between. Germline CDR1 and CDR2: MGHRA and YSYEKL. The CDR3 has 18 residues. The CDR3 sequence: CASSQVQPRGTYSYEQYF. For the CDR3, the DNA is TGCGCCAGCAGCCAAGTCCAGCCGCGGGGGACATACTCCTACGAGCAGTACTTC.

J is TRBJ2-7 and V is TRBV15; the match to TRBD1 covers 7 bases. The germline CDR1 and CDR2 sequences are LNHNV and YYDKDF (reference sequence). Germline trimming cut 0 bases from V and 4 bases from J; bases unmatched to any gene: 6. CDR3 length: 15 residues. The CDR3 DNA sequence: TGTGCCACCAGCAGAGACGACAGGGTTTCATACGAGCAGTACTTC. Encoded protein: CATSRDDRVSYEQYF.

The rearrangement joins TRBV6-6 to TRBJ2-7; tentatively, D is TRBD1 (6 bases). The length of the CDR3 is 16 residues. V was shortened by 2 bases and J by 1 base, with 15 bases between the two germline ends. CDR1 is MNHNY and CDR2 is SVGAGI in the germline V gene (reference sequence). Here the CDR3 reads CASSYNVGTSSYEQYF. The CDR3 region has the DNA TGTGCCAGCAGTTACAATGTTGGGACATCTTCCTACGAGCAGTACTTC.

V is TRBV4-1 and J is TRBJ1-1, with 7 bases matching TRBD1. Germline CDR1 is MGHRA and CDR2 is YSYEKL. The ends lost 5 bases at V and 1 base at J; junction bases unmatched: 13. The CDR3 covers 17 residues. This chain's CDR3 is CASSYSFFGTANTEAFF. CDR3 in DNA: TGCGCCAGCAGCTATTCCTTTTTCGGGACAGCGAACACTGAAGCTTTCTTT.

The genes are TRBV5-6 and TRBJ1-1; a possible D gene is TRBD1 (6 bases). The CDR3 is made up of 15 amino acids. Between the trimmed V and J ends, which lost 2 bases and 1 base, there was a span of 12 bases. Germline loops: CDR1 SGHDT, CDR2 YYEEEE. CDR3 residues: CASSLAPGENTEAFF. The CDR3 coding sequence is TGTGCCAGCAGCTTAGCCCCAGGGGAGAACACTGAAGCTTTCTTT.

This clone has a single count. The chain links TRBV6-6 to TRBJ2-4; D is unresolved. Germline loops: CDR1 MNHNY, CDR2 SVGAGI (reference sequence). The germline V and J ends were trimmed by 5 bases and 1 base, with 12 bases remaining between them. The CDR3 consists of 15 residues. In DNA, the CDR3 is TGTGCCAGCAGTCCCCGGAAGGAGGCCAAAAACATTCAGTACTTC. Translation: CASSPRKEAKNIQYF.

As to this clone: The CDR3 ends on some other residue instead of the conserved phenylalanine or tryptophan, so this is likely a read error. The chain is built from TRBV15 and TRBJ1-5, with 7 bases lining up with TRBD1. Germline-derived CDR1 and CDR2 are LNHNV and YYDKDF (reference sequence). The CDR3 runs to 16 residues. Losses at the gene ends were 1 base for V and 2 bases for J; bases not matched to a gene: 5. CDR3 sequence (DNA): TGTGCCACCAGCAGAGTACTCACAGGGGGCAATCAGCCCCAGCATGTT. Protein: CATSRVLTGGNQPQHV.

This clone was found once. This chain links TRBV6-5 with TRBJ2-7; 7 bases are a match to TRBD1. The CDR3 runs to 14 residues. The trim removed 4 bases at V and 0 bases at J, leaving 3 bases unmatched. Germline V gives CDR1 MNHEY, CDR2 SVGAGI. DNA of the CDR3: TGTGCCAGCAGTTCCGGGGACAGCTCCTACGAGCAGTACTTC. This codes for CASSSGDSSYEQYF.

This clone was counted a single time. Other nucleotide sequences from this sample produce the same CDR3. The rearrangement links TRBV5-1 to TRBJ1-1, with TRBD1 as a possible D gene (6 bases). The CDR3 is 15 residues long. Trimming stripped 2 bases from V and 0 bases from J, with 11 bases between. Per germline, CDR1 SGHRS and CDR2 YFSETQ. CDR3 amino acids: CASSFSGAVNTEAFF. CDR3 DNA sequence: TGCGCCAGCAGCTTCTCAGGGGCCGTGAACACTGAAGCTTTCTTT. The whole variable domain, remainder taken from reference TRBV5-1 and TRBJ1-1, is KAGVTQTPRYLIKTRGQQVTLSCSPISGHRSVSWYQQTPGQGLQFLFEYFSETQRNKGNFPGRFSGRQFSNSRSEMNVSTLELGDSALYLCASSFSGAVNTEAFFGQGTRLTVV.

V and J are TRBV7-9 and TRBJ2-7, with TRBD1 as a possible D gene (6 bases). The CDR3 is made up of 15 amino acids. CDR1 is SEHNR, CDR2 FQNEAQ, per germline (reference sequence). V lost 5 bases to trimming and J lost 6 bases, with 20 bases between them. CDR3 bases: TGTGCCAGCAGCCCGCCCAACAGGGATCCCTCCGAGCAGTACTTC. It codes for CASSPPNRDPSEQYF.

V usage is TRBV28 and J usage is TRBJ2-3; D not certain. Trimming took off 5 bases at V and 6 bases at J, with 21 bases between the two ends. CDR3 length: 16 residues. The V gene's germline CDR1 is MDHEN and CDR2 SYDVKM. The CDR3 loop reads CASSGFSETTGDTQYF. The DNA for the CDR3 is TGTGCCAGCAGTGGCTTTTCGGAAACGACCGGGGATACGCAGTATTTT.

The gene calls are TRBV30 and TRBJ1-4, with D hard to call. The CDR3 is made up of 11 amino acids. V was cut by 4 bases and J by 8 bases, with 8 bases left in between. CDR1 GTSNPN and CDR2 SVGIG come from the germline V gene (reference sequence). The chain's CDR3 is CAWIDGEKLFF. CDR3 sequence (DNA): TGTGCCTGGATAGACGGGGAAAAACTGTTTTTT.

The rearrangement joins TRBV2 to TRBJ1-4; tentative D call: TRBD1 (6 bases). This CDR3 comprises 13 residues. V lost 9 bases and J 8 bases, leaving 16 bases between the germline ends. Germline-derived CDR1 and CDR2 are SNHLY and FYNNEI. CDR3 DNA sequence: TGTGCCAGTAAGGACAGTCCCCCCGAAAAACTGTTTTTT. Translating gives CASKDSPPEKLFF.

The table lists this clone with a count of one. The rearrangement links TRBV30 to TRBJ1-3; D not resolved. The CDR3 runs to 14 residues. From germline, CDR1 is GTSNPN and CDR2 SVGIG (reference sequence). Trimming took 3 bases from V and 0 from J, leaving 9 bases between them. The CDR3 nucleotides are TGTGCCTGGAGCCCCCCCATCTCTGGAAACACCATATATTTT. This codes for CAWSPPISGNTIYF.